The subject of this entry is one TCR beta chain. The trim removed 6 bases at V and 3 bases at J, leaving 6 bases unmatched. This CDR3 region has 14 residues. Germline V gene sequence: CDR1 SGHTA, CDR2 FQGNSA. Data came from immunoSEQ multiplex PCR; TCRdb stores just in-frame clones and leaves some out. The table includes around 300,000 clones, roughly nine tenths detected once. The entry originates in a study of blood T cell repertoires in COVID-19. As for the study in general: Samples representing acute and convalescent COVID-19 were sourced from the United States, Italy and Spain.

The sample comprised peripheral blood. This TCR derives from a man between 18 and 35 years old with active or convalescent COVID-19. The chain uses TRBV7-2 and TRBJ1-1; TRBD1 matches at 8 bases. CDR3 protein: CASRYQTGDTEAFF. The CDR3 DNA reads TGTGCCAGCAGATACCAGACAGGGGACACTGAAGCTTTCTTT. The full variable domain, with the rest looked up from reference TRBV7-2 and TRBJ1-1, is GAGVSQSPSNKVTEKGKDVELRCDPISGHTALYWYRQSLGQGLEFLIYFQGNSAPDKSGLPSDRFSAERTGGSVSTLTIQRTQQEDSAVYLCASRYQTGDTEAFFGQGTRLTVV.